Each of the 22 T cell receptor beta chains below was sequenced from the same sample in a study of CD8 T cells in Susac syndrome. The RNA, 0.5 to 1 ug, was put through reverse transcription using random hexamers. TCRdb called the immunoSEQ multiplex PCR reads again in MiXCR, with one record for every CDR3 protein. The sample has about 120,000 distinct CDR3 sequences, around 93% seen once. The sequenced sample was CD8+ T cells from PBMCs. These receptors were collected from a human donor in good health.

The gene calls are TRBV7-2 and TRBJ2-7; 8 positions match TRBD1. The V gene end was trimmed by 6 bases and the J gene end by 6 bases; junction bases not matched to a gene: 10. Looked up from germline, CDR1 is SGHTA and CDR2 is FQGNSA. The CDR3 has 14 amino acids. CDR3 in DNA: TGTGCCAGCAGTAGAAGGACAGGGAAGGCCGAGCAGTACTTC. Amino acid sequence: CASSRRTGKAEQYF.

V is TRBV12-5 and J is TRBJ2-1; either TRBD1 or TRBD2 may supply D (6 bases each). The germline V gene encodes CDR1 LGHNT and CDR2 FRNRAP. Trimming took off 2 bases at V and 11 bases at J, with 13 bases between the two ends. The CDR3 spans 13 residues. The CDR3 is CASGLLAGHQQFF. The DNA for the CDR3 is TGTGCTAGTGGTTTGCTGGCGGGACATCAGCAGTTCTTC.

The chain employs TRBV19 and TRBJ2-7, with TRBD2 matching over 7 bases. Germline lookup yields CDR1 LNHDA and CDR2 SQIVND (reference sequence). The V segment lost 3 bases and the J segment 2 bases; nucleotides outside the gene matches: 10. CDR3 size: 16 residues. The CDR3 reads CASSMWASSGPYEQYF. CDR3 in DNA: TGTGCCAGTAGTATGTGGGCGTCTAGCGGCCCCTACGAGCAGTACTTC.

The chain links TRBV7-3 to TRBJ2-7; D unresolved. Trimming removed 3 bases from V and 2 bases from J, with 11 bases in between. The CDR3 consists of 14 residues. Germline V gene lookup returns CDR1 SGHTA and CDR2 FQGTGA. CDR3 sequence reads: CASSFEPDTYEQYF. The DNA for the CDR3 is TGTGCCAGCAGCTTTGAGCCAGACACCTACGAGCAGTACTTC.

The gene calls are TRBV20-1 and TRBJ2-7, with TRBD2 identical over 7 bases. Losses at the gene ends were 3 bases for V and 6 bases for J; bases not matched to a gene: 8. The CDR3 is made up of 13 amino acids. CDR1 is DFQATT, CDR2 SNEGSKA, per germline (reference sequence). CDR3 sequence: CSARSGEGGEQYF. In DNA form, the CDR3 reads TGCAGTGCTAGGAGCGGGGAAGGTGGCGAGCAGTACTTC.

This chain joins TRBV2 and TRBJ2-2; 10 bases are a match to TRBD1. The CDR3 is 16 amino acids. J lost 6 bases, V lost 6 bases, and 10 bases had no gene match. The germline V gene has CDR1 SNHLY and CDR2 FYNNEI. CDR3: CASRPPRDRGAGELFF. The CDR3 coding sequence is TGTGCCAGCAGGCCTCCCAGGGACAGGGGCGCCGGGGAGCTGTTTTTT.

The chain recombines TRBV5-4 with TRBJ2-7; D call uncertain. The CDR3 is 13 amino acids. CDR1 and CDR2 (germline): SGHNT, YYREEE (reference sequence). Trimming removed 4 bases at V and 4 bases at J, with 12 bases between. CDR3 nucleotides: TGTGCCAGCAGCCGAAGTCTCACGTACGAGCAGTACTTC. Its protein is CASSRSLTYEQYF.

The chain is built from TRBV4-3 and TRBJ2-1; weak D call: TRBD2 (5 bases). Trimming removed 0 bases at V and 4 bases at J, with 13 bases between. There are 16 residues in the CDR3. Germline CDR1 reads LGHNA; CDR2 reads YSLEER. In DNA form, the CDR3 reads TGCGCCAGCAGCCAAGACCGGGATCCCTTTTACAATGAGCAGTTCTTC. It translates to CASSQDRDPFYNEQFF.

This sequence joins TRBV12-5 and TRBJ1-2; 8 bases agree with TRBD1. The ends lost 4 bases at V and 7 bases at J; junction bases unmatched: 8. The CDR3 is 14 amino acids. From germline, CDR1 is LGHNT and CDR2 FRNRAP. CDR3 in amino acids: CASGWVDRAAGYTF. CDR3 in DNA: TGTGCTAGTGGTTGGGTGGACAGGGCCGCTGGCTACACCTTC.

This chain joins TRBV6-2 or TRBV6-3 and TRBJ2-7, with D tentatively TRBD1 or TRBD2 (5 bases each). Per the germline V gene, CDR1 is MNHEY and CDR2 is SVGEGT. The CDR3 consists of 13 residues. The ends were cut back, 7 bases at V and 2 bases at J, with 12 bases in the middle. CDR3 region: CASKGTVTYEQYF. The CDR3 DNA follows: TGTGCCAGCAAGGGGACGGTGACCTACGAGCAGTACTTC.

This chain uses TRBV5-1 with TRBJ2-2; possible D gene TRBD2, 6 bases. The CDR3 runs to 14 residues. Germline V lookup: CDR1 SGHRS, CDR2 YFSETQ. The germline V and J ends were trimmed by 5 bases and 1 base, with 9 bases remaining between them. CDR3 sequence reads: CASRGTLNTGELFF. DNA of the CDR3: TGCGCCAGCAGAGGGACTTTGAACACCGGGGAGCTGTTTTTT.

The V call is TRBV19, the J call TRBJ2-3; D is unresolved. In germline, CDR1 is LNHDA, CDR2 SQIVND (reference sequence). V lost 10 bases, J lost 4 bases, and 18 bases lay in between. The CDR3 consists of 14 residues. Here the CDR3 reads CATIDPRSADTQYF. CDR3 coding DNA: TGTGCCACGATAGACCCGAGGTCAGCAGATACGCAGTATTTT.

The V call is TRBV7-2, the J call TRBJ2-7; 13 bases agree with TRBD2. This CDR3 contains 18 residues. Per germline, CDR1 SGHTA and CDR2 FQGNSA. The V segment lost 5 bases and the J segment 3 bases; nucleotides outside the gene matches: 13. CDR3 bases: TGTGCCAGCAGCCAGAGTTCCGGGACTAGCGGGAAGATCTACGAGCAGTACTTC. This translates into CASSQSSGTSGKIYEQYF.

The rearrangement links TRBV9 to TRBJ1-6; D uncertain. The V end lost 1 base, the J end lost 0 bases, and 8 bases lay between the germline ends. This CDR3 has 16 amino acids. Germline CDR1 is SGDLS and CDR2 is YYNGEE. The CDR3 sequence: CASSVTESSYNSPLHF. CDR3 in DNA: TGTGCCAGCAGCGTAACAGAAAGCTCCTATAATTCACCCCTCCACTTT.

The V and J genes are TRBV2 and TRBJ2-7; D possibly corresponds to TRBD2 (5 bases). Germline V gene sequence: CDR1 SNHLY, CDR2 FYNNEI. The V and J ends lost 3 bases and 5 bases respectively, with 11 bases between them. The CDR3 loop spans 13 amino acids. The CDR3: CASSDYEGHEQYF. The CDR3 nucleotides are TGTGCCAGCAGTGACTACGAGGGCCACGAGCAGTACTTC.

This chain links TRBV28 with TRBJ2-1, with TRBD2 matching over 11 bases. The CDR3 runs 17 residues. Germline V lookup: CDR1 MDHEN, CDR2 SYDVKM. With V trimmed by 6 bases and J by 5 bases, 12 bases remained unmatched. The CDR3 here is CASRYSTGTSGHNEQFF. The CDR3 DNA is TGTGCCAGCAGATACTCCACCGGGACTAGCGGACACAATGAGCAGTTCTTC.

This sequence joins TRBV5-4 and TRBJ2-5; D may be TRBD1 (5 bases). The CDR3 contains 13 residues. Per the germline V gene, CDR1 is SGHNT and CDR2 is YYREEE (reference sequence). Trimming pared 4 bases from V and 4 bases from J, leaving 11 bases between. The CDR3 loop reads CASSRDRSETQYF. CDR3 nucleotide sequence: TGTGCCAGCAGCCGCGACAGATCAGAGACCCAGTACTTC. Drawing the rest from reference TRBV5-4 and TRBJ2-5, the complete variable domain is ETGVTQSPTHLIKTRGQQVTLRCSSQSGHNTVSWYQQALGQGPQFIFQYYREEENGRGNFPPRFSGLQFPNYSSELNVNALELDDSALYLCASSRDRSETQYFGPGTRLLVL.

The chain carries TRBV19 and TRBJ2-3, with D unresolved. The CDR3 contains 14 residues. Germline V gene lookup returns CDR1 LNHDA and CDR2 SQIVND (reference sequence). V lost 3 bases, J lost 5 bases, and 12 bases lay in between. DNA of the CDR3: TGTGCCAGTAGTATGGCACGCCGAGGAGATACGCAGTATTTT. Its translation is CASSMARRGDTQYF.

In its sample, this clonotype was seen a few times. The rearrangement uses TRBV4-3 and TRBJ2-7; 12 bases are shared with TRBD2. Germline trimming cut 8 bases from V and 6 bases from J; bases unmatched to any gene: 8. CDR3 length: 14 residues. The germline V gene has CDR1 LGHNA and CDR2 YSLEER. The DNA of the CDR3 is TGCGCCAGCCGCTTGACTAGCGGGAGTGGCGAGCAGTACTTC. This codes for CASRLTSGSGEQYF.

V gene TRBV7-2 combines with J gene TRBJ2-3; the D gene could be TRBD1 or TRBD2 (5 bases each). V was trimmed by 7 bases and J by 6 bases, leaving 23 bases between them. The CDR3 has 16 amino acids. The germline V gene has CDR1 SGHTA and CDR2 FQGNSA. CDR3 nucleotide sequence: TGTGCCAGCAACCCCCAGGTCGGGGCAAATCGTGATACGCAGTATTTT. As protein: CASNPQVGANRDTQYF.

This clonotype appeared once. Here the CDR3 DNA reads TGTGCCAGCAGTTACTCGGTCGGTCATGGGGGAGCCCTCTACGAGCAGTACTTC. It yields the protein CASSYSVGHGGALYEQYF. The rearrangement uses TRBV6-5 and TRBJ2-7; D is tentatively TRBD1 or TRBD2 (5 bases each). The CDR3 is 18 residues long. V lost 0 bases and J 3 bases, leaving 21 bases between the germline ends. Per germline, CDR1 MNHEY and CDR2 SVGAGI.

The gene calls are TRBV28 and TRBJ2-5, with 12 bases matching TRBD2. Trimming at V came to 5 bases and at J to 2 bases, leaving 9 bases not matched to a gene. This CDR3 comprises 17 residues. Germline V gene lookup returns CDR1 MDHEN and CDR2 SYDVKM. The CDR3 coding sequence is TGTGCCAGCAGTGCTGGGAGACTAGCGGGGGAGCAAGAGACCCAGTACTTC. This encodes CASSAGRLAGEQETQYF.